The following is a T cell receptor (beta chain) sequence with its context. Its matching antigen is unknown. The sample comes from a study of T cell repertoires in cytomegalovirus infection. TCRdb used MiXCR to reprocess the reads, holding one entry per CDR3 protein. Of about 830,000 distinct CDR3 sequences in the sample, about 30% were seen once. Whole-study results and caveats: HLA-C-restricted TCR beta clonotypes specific for CMV led the ex vivo response.

The sequencing used cultured CD8+ T cells from PBMCs, collected from culture after CMV antigen stimulation. This receptor was obtained from a human donor in good health (CMV status not recorded). Some clones in this sample may be carry-over from other donors' samples.

The CDR3 spells CASSVAYNTEAFF. CDR3 coding DNA: TGTGCCAGCAGCGTAGCATATAACACTGAAGCTTTCTTT. The chain employs TRBV9 and TRBJ1-1, with D uncertain. This CDR3 is built from 13 residues. Germline-derived CDR1 and CDR2 are SGDLS and YYNGEE. V lost 0 bases and J lost 2, with 5 bases in between.